A single sample gave rise to the 20 T cell receptor beta chains below, sequenced in a study of T cells expressing NK-cell markers. TCRdb derives one entry per CDR3 protein from the 5' RACE reads, leaving out DNA. The listing records about 260,000 distinct CDR3 sequences. Sequencing was done on a sample of blood T cells: a sorted CD56 or NKG2C T cell subset, CD4+ or CD8+ T cells, or bulk PBMC T cells (not recorded which). These receptors were collected from a young man in good health.

The CDR3 sequence is CASRPGTTAGEQFF. The rearrangement joins TRBV12-3 or TRBV12-4 to TRBJ2-1; TCRdb proposes TRBD2, but this gene call is untestable without DNA. The CDR3 runs 14 residues.

The chain uses TRBV7-2 and TRBJ2-7; TCRdb names TRBD2, which stays unverified in the absence of DNA. The length of the CDR3 is 14 residues. CDR1 SGHTA and CDR2 FQGNSA come from the germline V gene. CDR3 residues: CASSLGPSLYEQYF.

The gene calls are TRBV5-6 and TRBJ1-2; without DNA, the TCRdb call of TRBD1 cannot be checked. Germline V lookup: CDR1 SGHDT, CDR2 YYEEEE. CDR3 size: 14 residues. The CDR3 spells CASSLGPGLYGYTF.

The chain recombines TRBV5-1 with TRBJ1-5; TCRdb names TRBD1, which stays unverified in the absence of DNA. The CDR3 consists of 15 residues. Germline loops: CDR1 SGHRS, CDR2 YFSETQ. The CDR3 is CASSLGQGKNQPQHF.

This CDR3 reads CARPTSGRAGELFF. The rearrangement uses TRBV5-1 and TRBJ2-2; TCRdb gives TRBD2 as the D gene, but with no DNA this cannot be confirmed. Per germline, CDR1 SGHRS and CDR2 YFSETQ. The CDR3 totals 14 residues.

The chain employs TRBV6-6 and TRBJ1-2. The CDR3 contains 13 residues. Looked up from germline, CDR1 is MNHNY and CDR2 is SVGAGI (reference sequence). The CDR3 loop is CASSYSITGGYTF.

The CDR3: CASSLSGRRDTQYF. V is TRBV7-8 and J is TRBJ2-3. Germline loops: CDR1 SGHVS, CDR2 FQNEAQ. The CDR3 spans 14 residues. The variable domain in full, with the rest retrieved from reference TRBV7-8 and TRBJ2-3, is GAGVSQSPRYKVAKRGQDVALRCDPISGHVSLFWYQQALGQGPEFLTYFQNEAQLDKSGLPSDRFFAERPEGSVSTLKIQRTQQEDSAVYLCASSLSGRRDTQYFGPGTRLTVL.

The V gene is TRBV28, the J gene TRBJ2-3; the D gene TCRdb calls, TRBD1, cannot be checked with no DNA. This CDR3 region has 14 residues. Germline assignment: CDR1 MDHEN and CDR2 SYDVKM. CDR3 in amino acids: CASTRDGTAGTQYF.

The chain recombines TRBV2 with TRBJ2-1; TCRdb's assignment of TRBD2 cannot be checked, as there is no DNA. This CDR3 contains 14 residues. Germline CDR1 and CDR2: SNHLY and FYNNEI. Here the CDR3 reads CASRTSGRNNEQFF. Looking up the rest from reference TRBV2 and TRBJ2-1 gives the full variable domain: EPEVTQTPSHQVTQMGQEVILRCVPISNHLYFYWYRQILGQKVEFLVSFYNNEISEKSEIFDDQFSVERPDGSNFTLKIRSTKLEDSAMYFCASRTSGRNNEQFFGPGTRLTVL.

The chain is built from TRBV5-1 and TRBJ2-3. This CDR3 is 16 amino acids long. CDR1 is SGHRS, CDR2 YFSETQ, per germline. CDR3 residues: CASSSRLGISTDTQYF.

The V and J genes are TRBV29-1 and TRBJ2-1; checking the TCRdb D call of TRBD1 is not possible without DNA. CDR1 is SQVTM, CDR2 ANQGSEA, per germline. This CDR3 is built from 12 residues. CDR3 residues: CSVGTGVAEQFF.

The V gene is TRBV4-3, the J gene TRBJ2-2; TCRdb indicates TRBD1, and absent DNA this call remains unverified. Germline loops: CDR1 LGHNA, CDR2 YSLEER. The CDR3 is 15 residues long. The CDR3: CASSQAVQGAWELFF.

The J gene is TRBJ1-1, the V gene TRBV10-3. Germline V gives CDR1 ENHRY, CDR2 SYGVKD. The CDR3 totals 14 residues. CDR3 amino acids: CAIRDDVENTEAFF.

The chain carries TRBV5-1 and TRBJ1-1. This CDR3 spans 15 amino acids. CDR1 and CDR2 from the germline V gene are SGHRS and YFSETQ. CDR3 sequence reads: CASSLEDGSYEKAFF.

The chain recombines TRBV12-3 or TRBV12-4 with TRBJ1-2; lacking DNA, the TRBD1 call made by TCRdb goes unchecked. The CDR3 is 15 amino acids. The CDR3 sequence is CASSNTGSEIYGYTF.

This chain links TRBV10-3 with TRBJ2-1; TCRdb proposes TRBD2, but this gene call is untestable without DNA. The CDR3 has 14 amino acids. Per germline, CDR1 ENHRY and CDR2 SYGVKD. This CDR3 is CAIRDREEHNEQFF.

The V and J genes are TRBV12-3 or TRBV12-4 and TRBJ2-2; TCRdb lists TRBD1, though no DNA is available to test this call. This CDR3 region has 13 residues. CDR3 sequence reads: CASTRGGSGELFF.

The chain uses TRBV29-1 and TRBJ1-1; TCRdb's assignment of TRBD1 cannot be checked, as there is no DNA. This CDR3 spans 14 amino acids. CDR1 is SQVTM, CDR2 ANQGSEA, per germline. This CDR3 reads CSVPKTGGLTEAFF.

The chain combines TRBV12-3 or TRBV12-4 with TRBJ2-1; the D call from TCRdb, TRBD1, cannot be confirmed without DNA. The CDR3 runs to 15 residues. The CDR3 loop is CASLPRGGYYNEQFF.

The chain joins TRBV20-1 to TRBJ1-4; TCRdb reports TRBD1, a call that lacks DNA to check it against. This CDR3 contains 13 residues. The germline V gene has CDR1 DFQATT and CDR2 SNEGSKA (reference sequence). CDR3 protein: CSARASGFEKLFF.